Below, 16 T cell receptor beta chains from the same sample are listed, as sequenced in a study of T cells in Graves' hyperthyroidism and ophthalmopathy. Amplification yielded TCR beta CDR3 regions, with RNA transcripts as the source. First-round RT-PCR with HTBI primers amplified the TCR CDR3 region. TCRdb recomputed calls from the multiplex PCR reads with MiXCR, one row per CDR3 protein. The table includes about 480,000 distinct CDR3 sequences, under 15% detected once. The specimen sequenced was blood. All receptors derive from a woman between 18 and 30 years old with Graves' hyperthyroidism.

In its sample, this clonotype was seen a few times. The gene calls are TRBV20-1 and TRBJ2-2; the D gene is possibly TRBD1 (5 bases). Trimming took 0 bases from V and 5 from J, leaving 7 bases between them. The CDR3 sequence is 13 residues long. Germline V gene lookup returns CDR1 DFQATT and CDR2 SNEGSKA (reference sequence). The CDR3 DNA is TGCAGTGCTAGAGAGACAGCAACCGGGGAGCTGTTTTTT. Protein sequence: CSARETATGELFF.

This clonotype was counted many times. V is TRBV29-1 and J is TRBJ2-4; 7 nucleotides agree with TRBD1. This CDR3 region has 15 residues. Germline V gene data show CDR1 as SQVTM and CDR2 as ANQGSEA. V lost 7 bases to trimming and J lost 4 bases; unmatched junction nucleotides: 13. CDR3 residues: CSAKPTGLSKNIQYF. As DNA, the CDR3 is TGCAGCGCCAAACCGACAGGGCTGTCAAAAAACATTCAGTACTTC.

The CDR3 spells CATRLGQMYF. The CDR3 DNA is TGTGCCACCCGACTGGGCCAGATGTACTTC. J is TRBJ2-5 and V is TRBV24-1; D ambiguous. CDR1 and CDR2 (germline): KGHDR, SFDVKD. V lost 9 bases and J 13 bases, leaving 14 bases between the germline ends. This CDR3 region has 10 residues.

This clonotype was observed many times. The chain links TRBV11-2 to TRBJ2-1; perhaps TRBD2 as D (6 bases). In germline, CDR1 is SGHAT, CDR2 FQNNGV. The length of the CDR3 is 16 residues. V dropped 2 bases and J dropped 5 bases, with 16 bases sitting between them. The CDR3 sequence: CASSLRRDRLNNEQFF. CDR3 nucleotides: TGTGCCAGCAGCTTAAGGCGGGATCGGCTAAACAATGAGCAGTTCTTC.

This clonotype was detected ten times or more. V gene TRBV18 combines with J gene TRBJ2-3, with TRBD1 identical over 7 bases. The germline gives CDR1 KGHSH, CDR2 LQKENI. CDR3 size: 16 residues. The trim removed 6 bases at V and 0 bases at J, leaving 9 bases unmatched. CDR3 in amino acids: CASSPTGTESTDTQYF. CDR3 DNA: TGTGCCAGCTCCCCGACCGGGACAGAGAGCACAGATACGCAGTATTTT.

This clonotype was detected many times. The chain employs TRBV12-3 or TRBV12-4 and TRBJ2-5; perhaps TRBD1 as D (6 bases). With 6 bases removed from V and 7 bases from J, the gap between germline ends came to 15 bases. The CDR3 covers 13 residues. This CDR3 is CASSLGQIGTQYF. In nucleotides, the CDR3 is TGTGCCAGCAGCCTCGGACAGATCGGGACCCAGTACTTC.

This clonotype came up many times. V usage is TRBV5-5 and J usage is TRBJ1-1; TRBD1 matches 7 bases. Germline CDR1 and CDR2: SGHKS and YYEKEE (reference sequence). Trimming at V came to 3 bases and at J to 0 bases, leaving 2 bases not matched to a gene. The length of the CDR3 is 14 residues. This CDR3 reads CASSSDRVNTEAFF. Written as DNA, the CDR3 is TGTGCCAGCAGCTCAGACAGGGTGAACACTGAAGCTTTCTTT.

The rearrangement uses TRBV12-5 and TRBJ2-2; D gene ambiguous. Germline loops: CDR1 LGHNT, CDR2 FRNRAP. Trimming left V 2 bases short and J 1 base short, with 8 bases between. The CDR3 is made up of 15 amino acids. The CDR3 DNA reads as TGTGCTAGTGGTTTGAAGGTTATGAACACCGGGGAGCTGTTTTTT. Protein product: CASGLKVMNTGELFF.

The gene calls are TRBV20-1 and TRBJ2-7, with D possibly TRBD1 on 5 matching bases. The CDR3 length is 12 residues. V lost 1 base and J lost 4, with 8 bases in between. The germline V gene has CDR1 DFQATT and CDR2 SNEGSKA (reference sequence). The CDR3 region has the DNA TGCAGTGCTAGAGGGGGCGATTACGAGCAGTACTTC. It is translated as CSARGGDYEQYF.

This clonotype was observed once. A much larger clone differs from this one at a single base, so this may be a read error. CDR3 coding DNA: TGTGCCAGCAGCCAAGATTCGGGCACCAACTACGAGCAGTTCTTC. Encoded protein: CASSQDSGTNYEQFF. The V call is TRBV4-2, the J call TRBJ2-7; D uncertain. The assigned J gene may be wrong: the sequence end matches TRBJ2-1 better. The CDR3 runs to 15 residues. Germline CDR1 is LGHNA and CDR2 is YNFKEQ.

The sample holds many counts of this clonotype. DNA for the CDR3: TGTGCCAGCAGGCAAACAGGTTCCTATGGCTACACCTTC. As protein: CASRQTGSYGYTF. The genes are TRBV12-3 or TRBV12-4 and TRBJ1-2; D is perhaps TRBD1 (5 bases). Deletions cut 6 bases from V and 4 bases from J, with 12 bases between. The CDR3 is 13 amino acids.

This clonotype was found many times. The rearrangement uses TRBV12-3 or TRBV12-4 and TRBJ2-4; 8 bases map to TRBD1. The CDR3 has 14 amino acids. Germline trimming cut 4 bases from V and 4 bases from J; bases unmatched to any gene: 3. This chain's CDR3 is CASSSTGVKNIQYF. The CDR3 bases are TGTGCCAGCAGTTCGACAGGGGTAAAAAACATTCAGTACTTC.

Only a few counts were recorded for this clonotype. The J gene is TRBJ2-1, the V gene TRBV9; D is undetermined. Germline CDR1 SGDLS, CDR2 YYNGEE. The CDR3 sequence is 13 residues long. Trimming pared 4 bases from V and 6 bases from J, leaving 11 bases between. Here the CDR3 reads CASSPQPVNEQFF. The CDR3 DNA is TGTGCCAGCAGCCCCCAGCCTGTCAATGAGCAGTTCTTC.

The sample holds a few counts of this clonotype. The gene calls are TRBV6-1 and TRBJ2-6; D perhaps matches TRBD1 (6 bases). CDR1 and CDR2 (germline): MNHNS, SASEGT. The CDR3 loop spans 18 amino acids. V was shortened by 6 bases and J by 0 bases, with 18 bases between the two germline ends. The CDR3 loop is CASSPGPGQSSGANVLTF. The CDR3 DNA is TGTGCCAGCAGCCCTGGCCCTGGACAGAGCTCTGGGGCCAACGTCCTGACTTTC.

This clonotype was seen many times. The V gene is TRBV12-3 or TRBV12-4, the J gene TRBJ2-5; a possible D gene is TRBD1 (6 bases). Deletions cut 6 bases from V and 5 bases from J, with 13 bases between. The CDR3 covers 13 residues. CDR3 loop: CASSSGVWETQYF. CDR3 nucleotides: TGTGCCAGCAGCTCAGGGGTTTGGGAGACCCAGTACTTC.

The sample holds many counts of this clonotype. J is TRBJ2-3 and V is TRBV4-2; D gene ambiguous. The CDR3 runs to 12 residues. Germline V gene data show CDR1 as LGHNA and CDR2 as YNFKEQ. The V gene lost 3 bases and the J gene lost 6 bases, with 7 bases spanning the gap. In DNA, the CDR3 is TGTGCCAGCAGCCACCCGGCGGATACGCAGTATTTT. Translated: CASSHPADTQYF.